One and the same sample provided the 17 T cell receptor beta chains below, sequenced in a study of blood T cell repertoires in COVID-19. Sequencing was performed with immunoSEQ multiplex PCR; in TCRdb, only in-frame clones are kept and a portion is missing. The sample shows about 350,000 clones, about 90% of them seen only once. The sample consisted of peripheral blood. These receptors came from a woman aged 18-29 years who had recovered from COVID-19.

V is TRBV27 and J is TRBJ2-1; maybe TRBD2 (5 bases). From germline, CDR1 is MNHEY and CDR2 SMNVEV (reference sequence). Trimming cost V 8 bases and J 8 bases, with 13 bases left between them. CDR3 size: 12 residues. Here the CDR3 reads CASWTGIHEQFF. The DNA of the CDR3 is TGTGCCAGCTGGACGGGGATCCATGAGCAGTTCTTC.

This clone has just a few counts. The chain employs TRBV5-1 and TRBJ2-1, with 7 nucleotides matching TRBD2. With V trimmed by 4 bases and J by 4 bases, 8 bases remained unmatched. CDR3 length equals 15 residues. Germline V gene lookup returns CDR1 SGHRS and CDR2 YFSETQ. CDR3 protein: CASSPRDSGYNEQFF. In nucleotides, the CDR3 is TGCGCCAGCAGCCCCCGAGATAGCGGGTACAATGAGCAGTTCTTC.

CDR3 region: CASSFDCGRAGETQYF. CDR3 in DNA: TGTGCCAGCAGCTTTGATTGCGGGAGGGCCGGCGAGACCCAGTACTTC. The chain recombines TRBV12-1 with TRBJ2-5; no check of the table's D call, TRBD2, against the DNA was made. TRBV12-1 is assigned pseudogene status. This CDR3 has 16 residues.

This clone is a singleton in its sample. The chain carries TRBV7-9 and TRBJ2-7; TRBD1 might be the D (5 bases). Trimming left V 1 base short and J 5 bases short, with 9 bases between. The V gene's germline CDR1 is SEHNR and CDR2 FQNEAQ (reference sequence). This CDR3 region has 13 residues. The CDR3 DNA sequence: TGTGCCAGCAGCTTAGTCAGCAGGGACGAGCAGTACGTC. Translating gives CASSLVSRDEQYV.

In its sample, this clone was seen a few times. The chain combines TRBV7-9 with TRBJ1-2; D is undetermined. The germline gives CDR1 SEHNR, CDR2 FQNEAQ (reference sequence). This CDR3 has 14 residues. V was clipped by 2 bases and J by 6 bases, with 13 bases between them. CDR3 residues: CASSLRQNGDGYTF. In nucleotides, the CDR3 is TGTGCCAGCAGCTTAAGGCAAAACGGGGATGGCTACACCTTC.

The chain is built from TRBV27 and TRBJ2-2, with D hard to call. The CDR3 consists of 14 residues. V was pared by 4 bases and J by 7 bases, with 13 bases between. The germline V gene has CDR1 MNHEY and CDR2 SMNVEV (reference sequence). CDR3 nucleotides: TGTGCCAGCAGTTCCGATTTAACCGGCGGGGAGCTGTTTTTT. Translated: CASSSDLTGGELFF.

CDR3 protein: CASSMGPYQETQYF. For the CDR3, the DNA is TGTGCCAGTAGTATGGGCCCGTACCAAGAGACCCAGTACTTC. V is TRBV19 and J is TRBJ2-5; no clear D gene. The germline V gene has CDR1 LNHDA and CDR2 SQIVND (reference sequence). Trimming removed 3 bases from V and 0 bases from J, with 8 bases in between. This CDR3 spans 14 amino acids.

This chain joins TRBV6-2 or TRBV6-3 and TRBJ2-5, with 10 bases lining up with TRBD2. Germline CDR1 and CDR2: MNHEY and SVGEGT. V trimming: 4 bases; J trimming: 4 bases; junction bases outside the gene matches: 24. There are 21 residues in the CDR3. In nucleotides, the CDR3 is TGTGCCAGCAGTTTTCAATACAGGGCTAAGCAGGCTAGCGGGAGACCAGAGACCCAGTACTTC. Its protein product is CASSFQYRAKQASGRPETQYF.

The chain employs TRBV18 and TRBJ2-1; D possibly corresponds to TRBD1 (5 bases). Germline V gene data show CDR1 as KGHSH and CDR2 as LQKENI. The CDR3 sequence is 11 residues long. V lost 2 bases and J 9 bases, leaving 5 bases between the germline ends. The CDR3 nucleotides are TGTGCCAGCTCACCAGACAGTGAGCAGTTCTTC. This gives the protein CASSPDSEQFF. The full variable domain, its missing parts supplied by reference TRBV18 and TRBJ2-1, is NAGVMQNPRHLVRRRGQEARLRCSPMKGHSHVYWYRQLPEEGLKFMVYLQKENIIDESGMPKERFSAEFPKEGPSILRIQQVVRGDSAAYFCASSPDSEQFFGPGTRLTVL.

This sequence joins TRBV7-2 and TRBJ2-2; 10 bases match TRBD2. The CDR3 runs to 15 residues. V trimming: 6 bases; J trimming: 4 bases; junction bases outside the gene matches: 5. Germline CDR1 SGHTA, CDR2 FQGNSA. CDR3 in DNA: TGTGCCAGCAGAGTAGCGGGAGGTAGCACCGGGGAGCTGTTTTTT. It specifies CASRVAGGSTGELFF.

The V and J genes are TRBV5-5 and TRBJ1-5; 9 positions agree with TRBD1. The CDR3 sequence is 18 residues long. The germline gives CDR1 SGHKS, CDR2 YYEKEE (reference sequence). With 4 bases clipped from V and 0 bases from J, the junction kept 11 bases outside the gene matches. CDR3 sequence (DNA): TGTGCCAGCAGCAAAGGACAGGGGCGGGGGTATAGCAATCAGCCCCAGCATTTT. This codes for CASSKGQGRGYSNQPQHF.

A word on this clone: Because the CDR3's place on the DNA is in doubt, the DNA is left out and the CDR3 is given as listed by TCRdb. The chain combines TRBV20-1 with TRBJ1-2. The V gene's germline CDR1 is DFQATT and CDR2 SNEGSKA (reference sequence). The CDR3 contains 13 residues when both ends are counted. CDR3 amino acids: CSASHFGSGGYTF.

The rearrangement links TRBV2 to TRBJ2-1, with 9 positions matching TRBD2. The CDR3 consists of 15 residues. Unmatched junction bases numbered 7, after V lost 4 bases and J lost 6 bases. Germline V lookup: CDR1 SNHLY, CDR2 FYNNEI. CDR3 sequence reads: CASSGSSGARNEQFF. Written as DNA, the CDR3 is TGTGCCAGCAGTGGGTCTAGCGGGGCGCGCAATGAGCAGTTCTTC.

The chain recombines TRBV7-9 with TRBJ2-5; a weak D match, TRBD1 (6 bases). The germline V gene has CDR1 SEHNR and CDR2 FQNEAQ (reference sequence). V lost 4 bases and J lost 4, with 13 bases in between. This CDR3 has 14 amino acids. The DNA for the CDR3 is TGTGCCAGCAGCTCTCATACAGGGTTAGAGACCCAGTACTTC. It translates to CASSSHTGLETQYF.

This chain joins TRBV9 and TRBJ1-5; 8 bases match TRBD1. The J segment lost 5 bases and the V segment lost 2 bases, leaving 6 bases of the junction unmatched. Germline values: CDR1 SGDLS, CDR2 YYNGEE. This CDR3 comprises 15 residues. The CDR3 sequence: CASSVGQGVDQPQHF. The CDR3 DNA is TGTGCCAGCAGCGTTGGACAGGGCGTAGATCAGCCCCAGCATTTT.

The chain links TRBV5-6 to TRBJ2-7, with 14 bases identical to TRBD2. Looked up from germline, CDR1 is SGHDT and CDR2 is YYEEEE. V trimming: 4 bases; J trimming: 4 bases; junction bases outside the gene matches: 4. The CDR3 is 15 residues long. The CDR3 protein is CASSQGLAGVYEQYV. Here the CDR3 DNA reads TGTGCCAGCAGCCAGGGACTAGCGGGAGTTTACGAGCAGTACGTC.

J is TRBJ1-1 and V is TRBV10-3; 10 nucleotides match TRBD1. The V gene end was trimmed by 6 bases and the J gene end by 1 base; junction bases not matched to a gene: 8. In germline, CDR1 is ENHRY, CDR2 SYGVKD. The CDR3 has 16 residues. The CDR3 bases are TGTGCCATCAGGTCGACAGGGGGCTTGTGGAACACTGAAGCTTTCTTT. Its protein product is CAIRSTGGLWNTEAFF.